The subject of this entry is one TCR beta chain. The antigen is not known. Terminally differentiated effector memory CD45RA+ cells were left out of the naive CD8 fraction, which was CD45RO-negative and positively selected for CCR7. The V gene end was trimmed by 5 bases and the J gene end by 4 bases; junction bases not matched to a gene: 2. This CDR3 contains 12 residues. Germline V CDR1 and CDR2: SQVTM, ANQGSEA. The sample is drawn from a study of shared clonotypes between healthy human individuals. General study results and limits: Shared across a handful of donors were around 5% of the naive CD4 clonotypes. Clonotypes not shared had lower generation probabilities than those common to all four donors. Sampling covered blood only; tissue repertoires likely differ.

TCRdb's table, derived via immunoSEQ multiplex PCR, lists solely in-frame clones and lacks some. The profile covers approximately 810,000 clones, with about 92% appearing a single time and about 24% taken by the ten largest. This chain uses TRBV29-1 with TRBJ2-7; 10 bases match TRBD2. The sequencing input was naive CD8+ T cells sorted from blood. The clonotype originates from a man aged 30 to 45 in good health. This CDR3 is CSVRTSGYEQYF. The CDR3 nucleotides are TGCAGCGTTAGGACTAGCGGTTACGAGCAGTACTTC.